This T cell receptor (beta chain) was sequenced for a study of blood T cell repertoires in COVID-19. The overall study: There were acute and convalescent COVID-19 samples, and they came from the United States, Italy and Spain. From T cells, B-cell-depleted T cells, or PBMCs came the material, which was cDNA or gDNA.

Clones were sequenced by immunoSEQ multiplex PCR, and TCRdb holds only the in-frame ones, with some missing. The sample holds under 350,000 clones, 80% to 90% seen once. The CDR3 sequence is 15 residues long. Trimming pared 2 bases from V and 7 bases from J, leaving 18 bases between. Germline CDR1 and CDR2: ENHRY and SYGVKD. This TCR was sampled from a man aged 40-49 years with acute or convalescent COVID-19. The chain couples TRBV10-3 to TRBJ2-7; D perhaps matches TRBD1 (5 bases). Material: peripheral blood. The CDR3 is CAISETAGSNGEQYF. Written as DNA, the CDR3 is TGTGCCATCAGTGAGACGGCAGGGTCAAATGGTGAGCAGTACTTC.